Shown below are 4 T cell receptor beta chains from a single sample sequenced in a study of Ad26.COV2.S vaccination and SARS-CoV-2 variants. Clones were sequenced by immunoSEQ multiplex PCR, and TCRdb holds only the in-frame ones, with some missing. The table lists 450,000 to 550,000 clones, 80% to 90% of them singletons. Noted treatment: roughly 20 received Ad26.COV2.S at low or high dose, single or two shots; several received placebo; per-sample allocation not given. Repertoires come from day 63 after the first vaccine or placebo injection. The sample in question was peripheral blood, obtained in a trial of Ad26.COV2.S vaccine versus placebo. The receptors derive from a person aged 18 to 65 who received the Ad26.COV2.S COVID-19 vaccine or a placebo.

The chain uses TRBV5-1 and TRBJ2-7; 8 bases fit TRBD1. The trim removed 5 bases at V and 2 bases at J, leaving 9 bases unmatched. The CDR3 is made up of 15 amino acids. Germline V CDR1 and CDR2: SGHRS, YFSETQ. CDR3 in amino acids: CASRNAHRGTYEQYF. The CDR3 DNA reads TGCGCCAGCAGGAACGCGCACAGGGGGACCTACGAGCAGTACTTC.

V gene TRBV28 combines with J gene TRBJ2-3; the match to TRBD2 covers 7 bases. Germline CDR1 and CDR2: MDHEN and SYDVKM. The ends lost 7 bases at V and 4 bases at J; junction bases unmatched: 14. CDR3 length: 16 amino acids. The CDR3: CASNPFGREFSDTQYF. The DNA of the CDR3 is TGTGCCAGCAATCCGTTCGGGCGGGAGTTCTCAGATACGCAGTATTTT.

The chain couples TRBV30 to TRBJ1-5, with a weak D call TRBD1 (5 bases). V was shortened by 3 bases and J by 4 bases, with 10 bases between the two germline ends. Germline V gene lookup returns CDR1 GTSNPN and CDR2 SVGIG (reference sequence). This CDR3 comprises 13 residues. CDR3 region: CAWSIQENQPQHF. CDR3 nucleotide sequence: TGTGCCTGGAGCATACAGGAAAATCAGCCCCAGCATTTT.

This CDR3 reads CASSDDRGGNTIYF. The CDR3 nucleotides are TGTGCCAGCAGCGACGACAGGGGAGGAAACACCATATATTTT. V and J are TRBV9 and TRBJ1-3, with 8 bases that match TRBD1. V lost 3 bases to trimming and J lost 4 bases; unmatched junction nucleotides: 3. Germline V CDR1 and CDR2: SGDLS, YYNGEE. The CDR3 loop spans 14 amino acids.